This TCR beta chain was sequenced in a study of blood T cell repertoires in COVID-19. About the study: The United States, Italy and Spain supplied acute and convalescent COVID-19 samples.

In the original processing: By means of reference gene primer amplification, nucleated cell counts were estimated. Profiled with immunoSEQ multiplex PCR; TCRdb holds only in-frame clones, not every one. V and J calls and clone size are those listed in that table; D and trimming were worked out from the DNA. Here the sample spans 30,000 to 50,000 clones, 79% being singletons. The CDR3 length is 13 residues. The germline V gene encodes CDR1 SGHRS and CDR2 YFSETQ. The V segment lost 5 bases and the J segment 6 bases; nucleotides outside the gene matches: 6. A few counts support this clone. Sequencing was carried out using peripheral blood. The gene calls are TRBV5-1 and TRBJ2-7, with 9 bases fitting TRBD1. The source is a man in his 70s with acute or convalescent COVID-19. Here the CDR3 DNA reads TGCGCCAGCAGGCGGGGACAGGGTAGCGAGCAGTACTTC. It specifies CASRRGQGSEQYF.